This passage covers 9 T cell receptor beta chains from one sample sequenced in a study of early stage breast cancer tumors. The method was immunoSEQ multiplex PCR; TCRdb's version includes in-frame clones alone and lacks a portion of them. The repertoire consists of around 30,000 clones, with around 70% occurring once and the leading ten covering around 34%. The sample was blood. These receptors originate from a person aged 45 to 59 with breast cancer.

Here the CDR3 DNA reads TGTGCCAGCAGCGGTCGACGGGGCACCGGGGAGCTGTTTTTT. Amino acid sequence: CASSGRRGTGELFF. This sequence joins TRBV11-3 and TRBJ2-2; possible D gene TRBD2, 5 bases. Germline values: CDR1 SGHNT, CDR2 YENEEA. The V and J ends lost 5 bases and 4 bases respectively, with 11 bases between them. The CDR3 length is 14 residues.

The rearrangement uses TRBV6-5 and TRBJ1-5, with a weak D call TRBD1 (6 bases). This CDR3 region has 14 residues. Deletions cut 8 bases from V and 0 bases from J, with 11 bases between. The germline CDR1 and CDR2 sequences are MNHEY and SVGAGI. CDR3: CASGNRDSNQPQHF. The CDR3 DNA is TGTGCCAGCGGTAACAGGGATAGCAATCAGCCCCAGCATTTT.

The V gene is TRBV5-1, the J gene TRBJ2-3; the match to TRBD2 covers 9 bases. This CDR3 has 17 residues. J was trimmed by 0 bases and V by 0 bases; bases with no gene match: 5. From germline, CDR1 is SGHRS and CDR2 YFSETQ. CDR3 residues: CASSLVTSGSSTDTQYF. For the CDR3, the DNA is TGCGCCAGCAGCTTGGTGACTAGCGGCTCTAGCACAGATACGCAGTATTTT.

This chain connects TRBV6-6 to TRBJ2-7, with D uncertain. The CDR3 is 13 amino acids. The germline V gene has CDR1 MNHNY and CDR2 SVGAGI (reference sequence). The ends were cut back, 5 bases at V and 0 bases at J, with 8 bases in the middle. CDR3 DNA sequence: TGTGCCAGCAGTACCCCAAGCTCCTACGAGCAGTACTTC. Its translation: CASSTPSSYEQYF.

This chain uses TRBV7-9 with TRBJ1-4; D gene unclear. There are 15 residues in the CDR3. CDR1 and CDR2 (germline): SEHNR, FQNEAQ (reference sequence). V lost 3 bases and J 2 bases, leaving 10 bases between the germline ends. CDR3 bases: TGTGCCAGCAGCTTTGGTGGGGTGACTAATGAAAAACTGTTTTTT. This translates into CASSFGGVTNEKLFF.

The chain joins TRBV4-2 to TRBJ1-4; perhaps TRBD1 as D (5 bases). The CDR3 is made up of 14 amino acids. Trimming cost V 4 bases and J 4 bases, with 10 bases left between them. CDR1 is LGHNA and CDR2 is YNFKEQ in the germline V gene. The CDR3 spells CASSPDRFNEKLFF. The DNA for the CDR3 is TGTGCCAGCAGCCCCGACAGATTTAATGAAAAACTGTTTTTT.

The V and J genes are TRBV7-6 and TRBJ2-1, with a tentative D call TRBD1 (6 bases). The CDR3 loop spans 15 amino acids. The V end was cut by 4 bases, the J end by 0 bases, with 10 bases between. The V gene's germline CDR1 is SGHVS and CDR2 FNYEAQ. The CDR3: CASSSTGNSYNEQFF. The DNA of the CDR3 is TGTGCCAGCAGCTCCACAGGGAACTCCTACAATGAGCAGTTCTTC.

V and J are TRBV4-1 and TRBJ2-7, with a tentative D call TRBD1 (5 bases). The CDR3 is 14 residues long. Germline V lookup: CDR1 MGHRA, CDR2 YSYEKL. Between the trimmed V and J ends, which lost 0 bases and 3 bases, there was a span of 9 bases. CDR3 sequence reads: CASSQERQNYEQYF. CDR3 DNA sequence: TGCGCCAGCAGCCAAGAAAGACAGAACTACGAGCAGTACTTC.

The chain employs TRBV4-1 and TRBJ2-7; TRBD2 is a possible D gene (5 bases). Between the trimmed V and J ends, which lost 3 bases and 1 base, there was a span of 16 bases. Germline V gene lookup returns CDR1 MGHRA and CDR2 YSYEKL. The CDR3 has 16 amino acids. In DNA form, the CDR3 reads TGCGCCAGCAGCCAGGAGGACTCAAGTTTATCCTACGAGCAGTACTTC. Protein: CASSQEDSSLSYEQYF.